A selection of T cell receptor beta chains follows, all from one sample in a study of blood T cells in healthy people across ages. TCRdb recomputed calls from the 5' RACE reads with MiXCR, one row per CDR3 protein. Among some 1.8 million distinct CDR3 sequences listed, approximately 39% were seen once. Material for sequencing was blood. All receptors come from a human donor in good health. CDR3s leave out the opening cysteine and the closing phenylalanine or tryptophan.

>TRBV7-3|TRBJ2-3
ASSLNGGPGTDTQY
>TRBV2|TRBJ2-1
ASKLAGNLYNEQF
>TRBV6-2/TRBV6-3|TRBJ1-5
ASSYLSGGDQPQH
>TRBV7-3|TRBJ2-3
ASSSGTAPFTQY
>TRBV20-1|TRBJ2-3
SALLATDTQY
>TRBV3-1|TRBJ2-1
ASSQDLTPKLAAKYNEQF
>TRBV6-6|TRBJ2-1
ASSYRSVRDGF
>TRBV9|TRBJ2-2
ASSVGGRVNTGELF
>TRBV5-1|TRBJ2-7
ASSLMAGGPYEQY
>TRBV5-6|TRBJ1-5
ASSLEGGLGPQH
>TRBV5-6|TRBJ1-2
ASSQGSRGGSDGYT
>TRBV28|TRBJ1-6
ASTLTGANSPLH
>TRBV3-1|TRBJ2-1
ASSPDPGAAYNEQF
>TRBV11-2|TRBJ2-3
ASKIVIGDLDTQY
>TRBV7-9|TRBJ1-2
ASSWTQGHGYT
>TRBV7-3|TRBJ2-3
ASSLKGYAGGPHTQY
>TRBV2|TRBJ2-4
ASSDRDRNIQY
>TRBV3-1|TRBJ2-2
ASSQNTPTLLTGELF
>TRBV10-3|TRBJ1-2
AISESQGSYT
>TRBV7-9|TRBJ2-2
ASNVRGRGDGELF
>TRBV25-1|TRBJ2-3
ASKIQGAEDTQY
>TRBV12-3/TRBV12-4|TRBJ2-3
ASSLGRARGRADTQY
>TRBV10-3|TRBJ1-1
AMRIRAEANTEAF
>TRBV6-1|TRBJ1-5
ASSEGGPVDQPQH
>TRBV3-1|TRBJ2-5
ASSHLLAGGQETQY
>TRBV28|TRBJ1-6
ATKTGTSYSPNSPLH
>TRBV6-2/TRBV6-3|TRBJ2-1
ASRTAFSYNEQF
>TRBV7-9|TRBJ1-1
ASSLGIVRVGAEAF
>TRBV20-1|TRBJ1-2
SANRDDGYT
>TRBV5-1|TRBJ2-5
ASSLGRADWRY
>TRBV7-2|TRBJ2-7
ASSPTTYEQY
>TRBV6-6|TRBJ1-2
ASSYPLGLGGLSYT
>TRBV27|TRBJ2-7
ASSAGTIPREQY
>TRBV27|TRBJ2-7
ASSPMGSNEQY
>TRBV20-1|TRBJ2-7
SARQGLLYEQY
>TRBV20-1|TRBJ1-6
SAVGQRTYNSPLH
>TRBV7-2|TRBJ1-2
ASSPARSVYGYT
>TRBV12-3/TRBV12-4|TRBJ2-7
ASRSTGATYEQY
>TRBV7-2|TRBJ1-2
ASNSRAPFYGYT
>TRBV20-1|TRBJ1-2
SASREANYGYT
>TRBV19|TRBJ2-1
ASTWGQEAGEQF
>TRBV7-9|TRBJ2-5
ASSLHFEEETQY
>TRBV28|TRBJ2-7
ASSLLRPGYEQY
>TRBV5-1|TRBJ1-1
ASTEGQGRAEAF
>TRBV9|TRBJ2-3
ASRGGTADTQY
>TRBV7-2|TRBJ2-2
ASSLISGGPYRAGELF
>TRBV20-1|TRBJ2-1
SARSGQGNNEQF